This T cell receptor beta chain is from a study of CD8+ T cells in alopecia areata. RNA, once extracted, was reverse transcribed into cDNA for use as the sequencing template. The protocol was immunoSEQ multiplex PCR, while the TCRdb copy is restricted to in-frame clones and leaves out a portion. The sample comprises 150,000 or so clones, more than 85% of which are singletons, and roughly 13% rests with the top ten. CDR3 length: 15 amino acids. Germline V gene sequence: CDR1 SNHLY, CDR2 FYNNEI. Germline trimming cut 7 bases from V and 2 bases from J; bases unmatched to any gene: 8. Treatment in this sample: oral pan-JAK inhibitor, 5-10 mg twice daily. Samples from alopecia areata patients were lesional scalp punch biopsies and peripheral blood.

V and J are TRBV2 and TRBJ2-3; 8 positions match TRBD2. Sequenced material: CD8+ T cells sorted from blood, taken at week 4, from a patient treated with tofacitinib. The sequence came from a human donor with alopecia areata. This CDR3 reads CASKAGAISTDTQYF. CDR3 DNA sequence: TGTGCCAGCAAAGCGGGGGCCATTTCCACAGATACGCAGTATTTT.